The clone carrying this T cell receptor (beta chain) has a handful of counts. Germline assignment: CDR1 SGDLS and CDR2 YYNGEE. The CDR3 contains 16 residues. The ends lost 4 bases at V and 0 bases at J; junction bases unmatched: 6. From the RT-PCR reads, TCRdb called clonotypes with MiXCR, one entry per CDR3 protein. The data hold hundreds of thousands of distinct CDR3 sequences, with approximately 15% observed a single time. The sequencing input was memory CD4+ T cells from blood. This chain connects TRBV9 to TRBJ1-3, with 8 bases matching TRBD1. The receptor was derived from a female donor in good health, serving as a healthy control. CDR3 nucleotide sequence: TGTGCCAGCAGCATACGAGGGACAGGCTCTGGAAACACCATATATTTT. The encoded protein is CASSIRGTGSGNTIYF.